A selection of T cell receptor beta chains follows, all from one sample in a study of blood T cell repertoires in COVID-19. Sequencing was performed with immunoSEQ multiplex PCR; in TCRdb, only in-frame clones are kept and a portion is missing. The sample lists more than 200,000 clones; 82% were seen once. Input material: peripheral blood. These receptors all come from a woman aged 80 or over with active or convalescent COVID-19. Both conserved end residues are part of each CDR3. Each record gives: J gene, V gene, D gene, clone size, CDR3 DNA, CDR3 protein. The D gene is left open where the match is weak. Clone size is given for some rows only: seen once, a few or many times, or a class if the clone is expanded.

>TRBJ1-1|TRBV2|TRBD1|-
TGTGCCAGCAGGGCGACAGGGCGGGACACTGAAGCTTTCTTT
CASRATGRDTEAFF
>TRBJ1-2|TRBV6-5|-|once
TGTGCCAGCAGTTACTCGAGTAGGGTTAGGGAGAATGGCTACACCTTC
CASSYSSRVRENGYTF
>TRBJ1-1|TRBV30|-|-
TGTGCCTGGAGTGTTCGAGCGCACGGCACTGAAGCTTTCTTT
CAWSVRAHGTEAFF
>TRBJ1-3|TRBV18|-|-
TGTGCCAGCTCACCTAGCTTCGGACTGATTTCTGGAAACACCATATATTTT
CASSPSFGLISGNTIYF
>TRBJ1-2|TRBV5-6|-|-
TGTGCCAGCAGCTTCGCGGGGGCGCAGGGTGGCTACACCTTC
CASSFAGAQGGYTF
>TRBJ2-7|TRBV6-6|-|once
TGTGCCAGCAGTCAACACCCAGGTTACTACGAGCAGTACTTC
CASSQHPGYYEQYF
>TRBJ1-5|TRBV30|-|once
TGTGCCTGGAGTGTTCAGGTTAATCAGCCCCAGCATTTT
CAWSVQVNQPQHF
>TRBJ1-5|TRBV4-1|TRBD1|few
TGCGCCAGCAGCCAAGCTGCCTGGACAGGCCCTAATCAGCCCCAGCATTTT
CASSQAAWTGPNQPQHF
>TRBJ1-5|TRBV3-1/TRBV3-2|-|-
TGTGCCAGCAGCCAGGGACACCTTAATCAGCCCCAGCATTTT
CASSQGHLNQPQHF
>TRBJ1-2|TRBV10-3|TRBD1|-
TGTGCCATCAGTAGGGGGGACAGGGGTAACTATGGCTACACCTTC
CAISRGDRGNYGYTF
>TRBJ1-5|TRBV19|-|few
TGTGCCAGTAGCGTGGCCGCAGGGGACAATCAGCCCCAGCATTTT
CASSVAAGDNQPQHF
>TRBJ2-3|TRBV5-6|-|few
TGTGCCAGCAGCTGGACTAGCACAGATACGCAGTATTTT
CASSWTSTDTQYF
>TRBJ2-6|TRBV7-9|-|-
TGTGCCAGCTCCCTTCGGCAGGGTCGCTCTGGGGCCAACGTCCTGACTTTC
CASSLRQGRSGANVLTF
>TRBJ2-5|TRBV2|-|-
TGTGCCAGCAGTATAAGACATTCAGAGACCCAGTACTTC
CASSIRHSETQYF